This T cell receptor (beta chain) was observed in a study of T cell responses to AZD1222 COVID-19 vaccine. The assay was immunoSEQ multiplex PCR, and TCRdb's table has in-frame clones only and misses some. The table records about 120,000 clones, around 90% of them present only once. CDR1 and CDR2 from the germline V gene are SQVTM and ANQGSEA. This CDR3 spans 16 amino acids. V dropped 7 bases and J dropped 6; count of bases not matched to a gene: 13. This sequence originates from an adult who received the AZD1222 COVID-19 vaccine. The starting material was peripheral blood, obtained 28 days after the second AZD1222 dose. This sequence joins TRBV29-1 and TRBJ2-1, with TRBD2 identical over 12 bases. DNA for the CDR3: TGCAGCGCCGTACTAGCGGGGGGTGGTCCAGGCAATGAGCAGTTCTTC. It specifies CSAVLAGGGPGNEQFF.